The clone carrying this T cell receptor (beta chain) was seen a handful of times. Antigen unknown. These data are taken from a study of T-cell reconstitution after alpha-beta-depleted transplantation in children. Unique molecular identifiers were incorporated into the prepared TCRbeta library. One entry per CDR3 protein results from TCRdb running MiXCR on the PCR reads. The sample has about a million distinct CDR3 sequences; roughly 29% are singletons. Study results and limitations: At around two months after transplant, the alpha-beta T cells were reportedly derived from several hundred expanded clones that came from non-depleted graft cells. Hyperexpanded clones declined; after one year, newly produced T cells mostly supplied diversity.

This sequence originates from a boy under two years old who had a stem cell transplant for SCID, so the T cells may come from the graft donor. The sample consisted of PBMCs, mostly from graft donor cells, taken 360 days after TCRalphabeta/CD19-depleted stem cell transplant.

Written as DNA, the CDR3 is TGTGCCAGCAGCGTAGATCCCAGCGGGGTGGTCGGGCAGTTCTTC. This sequence encodes CASSVDPSGVVGQFF. This chain uses TRBV9 with TRBJ2-1; TRBD2 matches at 7 bases. Trimming took 0 bases from V and 12 from J; bases not matched to a gene: 12. Germline-derived CDR1 and CDR2 are SGDLS and YYNGEE. The CDR3 consists of 15 residues.